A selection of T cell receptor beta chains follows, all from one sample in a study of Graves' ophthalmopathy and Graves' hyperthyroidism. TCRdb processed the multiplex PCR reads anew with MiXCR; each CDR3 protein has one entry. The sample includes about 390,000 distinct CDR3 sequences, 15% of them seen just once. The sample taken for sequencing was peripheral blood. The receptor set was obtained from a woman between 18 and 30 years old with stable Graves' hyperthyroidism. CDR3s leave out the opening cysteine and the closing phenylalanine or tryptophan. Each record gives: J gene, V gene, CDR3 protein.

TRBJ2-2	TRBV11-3	ASSLGFQGELF
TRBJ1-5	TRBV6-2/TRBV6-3	ASRGVTFEPQH
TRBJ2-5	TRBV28	ASSLSGNSETQY
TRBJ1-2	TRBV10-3	AIRPGEGSGYT
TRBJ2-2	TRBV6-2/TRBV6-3	ASSYWTTTGELF
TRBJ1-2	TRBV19	ASSQHQDRLDGYT
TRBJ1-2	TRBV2	ASRVGGMGDYGYT
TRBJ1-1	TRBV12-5	ASGLAGQGARWAF
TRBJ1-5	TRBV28	ASSLGAGGINQPQH
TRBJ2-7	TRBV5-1	ASSFRDRAYEQY
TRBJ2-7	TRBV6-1	ASSLYRDRVYEQY
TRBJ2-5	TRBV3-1	ASSQDLLFQETQY
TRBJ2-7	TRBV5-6	ASNLGQHLSHEQY
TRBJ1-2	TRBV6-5	ASSFVGGYGYT
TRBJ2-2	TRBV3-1	ASSPLTANTGELF
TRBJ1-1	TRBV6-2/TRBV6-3	ASRDPGQGNTEAF
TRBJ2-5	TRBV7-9	ASRPVGTGEETQY
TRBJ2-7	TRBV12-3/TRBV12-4	ASSLRTGSYEQY
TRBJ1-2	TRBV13	ASSLSGTGYGYT
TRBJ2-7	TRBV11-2	ASSLGTGAATYEQY
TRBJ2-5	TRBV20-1	SARRLAGGKETQY
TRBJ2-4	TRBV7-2	ASSPPLAGAGGNIQY
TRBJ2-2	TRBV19	ASRTRPGQLSGELF
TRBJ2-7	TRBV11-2	ASSLDWGSYEQY